One sample yielded the 26 T cell receptor beta chains listed below, sequenced in a study of blood T cell repertoires in COVID-19. Only in-frame clones appear in the TCRdb table, and some are missing; sequencing was by immunoSEQ multiplex PCR. Here the sample spans 130,000 to 150,000 clones, approximately 80% being singletons. The sequenced sample consisted of PBMCs or T cells enriched from blood (not recorded which). These receptors all come from a middle-aged man who had recovered from COVID-19.

The chain combines TRBV3-1 (or the pseudogene TRBV3-2) with TRBJ2-6, with D uncertain. Per the germline V gene, CDR1 is LGHDT and CDR2 is YNNKEL (reference sequence). The CDR3 runs 16 residues. The V end lost 1 base, the J end lost 0 bases, and 7 bases lay between the germline ends. CDR3 DNA sequence: TGTGCCAGCAGCCAAGGTTCCGTCTCTGGGGCCAACGTCCTGACTTTC. Protein: CASSQGSVSGANVLTF.

The gene calls are TRBV7-6 and TRBJ1-4; 7 bases agree with TRBD1. The ends lost 5 bases at V and 3 bases at J; junction bases unmatched: 3. Per the germline V gene, CDR1 is SGHVS and CDR2 is FNYEAQ. There are 14 residues in the CDR3. The CDR3 nucleotides are TGTGCCAGCAGCCAAGACAGGGCTAATGAAAAACTGTTTTTT. Amino acids: CASSQDRANEKLFF. The whole variable domain, filled in from reference TRBV7-6 and TRBJ1-4, reads GAGVSQSPRYKVTKRGQDVALRCDPISGHVSLYWYRQALGQGPEFLTYFNYEAQQDKSGLPNDRFSAERPEGSISTLTIQRTEQRDSAMYRCASSQDRANEKLFFGSGTQLSVL.

CDR3 DNA: TGCAGCGTCTGGGGGGGAGACCATGAAAAACTGTTTTTT. Its translation: CSVWGGDHEKLFF. The V gene is TRBV29-1, the J gene TRBJ1-4; TRBD1 might be the D (5 bases). Trimming took off 6 bases at V and 6 bases at J, with 14 bases between the two ends. CDR1 and CDR2 from the germline V gene are SQVTM and ANQGSEA. The CDR3 loop spans 13 amino acids.

The chain combines TRBV5-1 with TRBJ2-1, with 9 bases fitting TRBD2. The ends lost 4 bases at V and 5 bases at J; junction bases unmatched: 7. CDR3 length equals 15 residues. The germline V gene has CDR1 SGHRS and CDR2 YFSETQ. Written as DNA, the CDR3 is TGCGCCAGCAGCAATAGCGGGGGCCCCGACAATGAGCAGTTCTTC. Protein product: CASSNSGGPDNEQFF.

The chain joins TRBV9 to TRBJ1-1; D unclear. The germline CDR1 and CDR2 sequences are SGDLS and YYNGEE. The CDR3 loop spans 17 amino acids. The V and J ends lost 0 bases and 0 bases respectively, with 15 bases between them. CDR3 sequence: CASSVDPGSGMNTEAFF. The DNA of the CDR3 is TGTGCCAGCAGCGTAGATCCGGGGTCGGGGATGAACACTGAAGCTTTCTTT.

This sequence joins TRBV4-1 and TRBJ2-2; TRBD1 matches at 7 bases. Germline V gene sequence: CDR1 MGHRA, CDR2 YSYEKL. The CDR3 loop spans 14 amino acids. V lost 5 bases, J lost 4 bases, and 4 bases stayed unmatched. The CDR3 DNA follows: TGCGCCAGCAGCTCGGGACAGCGCACCGGGGAGCTGTTTTTT. Translating gives CASSSGQRTGELFF.

The chain links TRBV7-9 to TRBJ1-2, with a possible D match to TRBD1 (6 bases). Germline-derived CDR1 and CDR2 are SEHNR and FQNEAQ (reference sequence). The CDR3 spans 15 residues. The ends were cut back, 5 bases at V and 1 base at J, with 14 bases in the middle. The CDR3 DNA sequence: TGTGCCAGCAGCCCCATAGGGGGTTATAACTATGGCTACACCTTC. This translates into CASSPIGGYNYGYTF.

The J gene is TRBJ2-3, the V gene TRBV4-1; 10 nucleotides agree with TRBD2. The CDR3 length is 15 residues. Losses at the gene ends were 4 bases for V and 4 bases for J; bases not matched to a gene: 5. From germline, CDR1 is MGHRA and CDR2 YSYEKL. CDR3 bases: TGCGCCAGCAGCCCAAATAGCGGGGGGTCAGATACGCAGTATTTT. Translated: CASSPNSGGSDTQYF.

The chain employs TRBV9 and TRBJ2-7, with a possible D match to TRBD2 (6 bases). Germline assignment: CDR1 SGDLS and CDR2 YYNGEE. The CDR3 covers 15 residues. Trimming cost V 4 bases and J 5 bases, with 19 bases left between them. In nucleotides, the CDR3 is TGTGCCAGCAGCTTGAGAGGAGGGGAGATCCACGAGCAGTACTTC. It is translated as CASSLRGGEIHEQYF.

V is TRBV10-3 and J is TRBJ2-7, with D possibly TRBD2 on 5 matching bases. The CDR3 contains 12 residues. Trimming cost V 4 bases and J 2 bases, with 6 bases left between them. CDR1 and CDR2 (germline): ENHRY, SYGVKD. The CDR3 nucleotides read TGTGCCATCAGTGGGACTGCCTACGAGCAGTACTTC. Translation: CAISGTAYEQYF.

The chain joins TRBV18 to TRBJ1-3; D might be TRBD1 (5 bases). The CDR3 is 14 residues long. Trimming took 4 bases from V and 3 from J, leaving 10 bases between them. Germline CDR1 reads KGHSH; CDR2 reads LQKENI. The CDR3 region is CASSLDRVGNTIYF. The DNA of the CDR3 is TGTGCCAGCTCACTCGACAGAGTTGGAAACACCATATATTTT.

The chain is built from TRBV2 and TRBJ2-1; 11 bases line up with TRBD2. The CDR3 is 15 residues long. Germline V gene sequence: CDR1 SNHLY, CDR2 FYNNEI. The ends lost 5 bases at V and 6 bases at J; junction bases unmatched: 6. The CDR3 spells CASSLLAGVGNEQFF. The CDR3 DNA is TGTGCCAGCAGTTTACTAGCGGGGGTCGGCAATGAGCAGTTCTTC.

This clone appeared a few times. The genes are TRBV10-3 and TRBJ1-1; 11 positions agree with TRBD1. CDR3 length: 16 amino acids. V shed 6 bases, J shed 2 bases, and the junction held 8 bases outside the gene matches. The germline V gene encodes CDR1 ENHRY and CDR2 SYGVKD. In DNA, the CDR3 is TGTGCCATCAGCGCCGGGACAGGGGGAGGAAACACTGAAGCTTTCTTT. Translated: CAISAGTGGGNTEAFF.

V usage is TRBV4-1 and J usage is TRBJ2-2; D not certain. V lost 7 bases and J 0 bases, leaving 12 bases between the germline ends. Looked up from germline, CDR1 is MGHRA and CDR2 is YSYEKL. The CDR3 spans 15 residues. This CDR3 is CASTQLETNTGELFF. Here the CDR3 DNA reads TGCGCCAGCACCCAGCTAGAAACGAACACCGGGGAGCTGTTTTTT.

This clone was found many times. The rearrangement joins TRBV30 to TRBJ2-1, with 16 bases fitting TRBD2. Germline trimming cut 4 bases from V and 12 bases from J; bases unmatched to any gene: 15. CDR3 length equals 17 residues. Germline-derived CDR1 and CDR2 are GTSNPN and SVGIG (reference sequence). The CDR3 sequence is CAWTPLSGTSGGARQFF. CDR3 bases: TGTGCCTGGACCCCTTTGTCCGGGACTAGCGGGGGGGCCAGGCAGTTCTTC. The full variable domain, in which reference TRBV30 and TRBJ2-1 provide the parts outside the CDR3, is SQTIHQWPATLVQPVGSPLSLECTVEGTSNPNLYWYRQAAGRGLQLLFYSVGIGQISSEVPQNLSASRPQDRQFILSSKKLLLSDSGFYLCAWTPLSGTSGGARQFFGPGTRLTVL.

The genes are TRBV6-2 or TRBV6-3 and TRBJ2-7, with D possibly matching TRBD2 (6 bases). Germline CDR1 reads MNHEY; CDR2 reads SVGEGT. The CDR3 is 16 residues long. V was trimmed by 2 bases and J by 1 base, leaving 15 bases between them. The CDR3 spells CASSYRRRGVSYEQYF. For the CDR3, the DNA is TGTGCCAGCAGTTACCGGAGGCGGGGTGTATCCTACGAGCAGTACTTC.

V and J are TRBV7-8 and TRBJ1-5, with D perhaps TRBD1 (5 bases). The CDR3 is 13 residues long. Trimming cost V 4 bases and J 3 bases, with 7 bases left between them. Looked up from germline, CDR1 is SGHVS and CDR2 is FQNEAQ. DNA for the CDR3: TGTGCCAGCAGCTCAGGGAACAATCAGCCCCAGCATTTT. Amino acids: CASSSGNNQPQHF.

The CDR3 DNA is TGTGCCTGGAGTGTTCGGGGGGCGCTTTCTGGGGAGCTGTTTTTT. It encodes CAWSVRGALSGELFF. The V and J genes are TRBV30 and TRBJ2-2, with D possibly TRBD2 on 7 matching bases. The germline gives CDR1 GTSNPN, CDR2 SVGIG (reference sequence). The ends were cut back, 0 bases at V and 8 bases at J, with 16 bases in the middle. The CDR3 sequence is 15 residues long.

The chain employs TRBV7-3 and TRBJ1-2, with D uncertain. The CDR3 is 16 amino acids. Trimming took off 1 base at V and 4 bases at J, with 16 bases between the two ends. Germline loops: CDR1 SGHTA, CDR2 FQGTGA. The CDR3 DNA reads as TGTGCCAGCAGCTTAAGTGTCCGGGGAGTGGGCTATGGCTACACCTTC. It translates to CASSLSVRGVGYGYTF.

The chain uses TRBV6-2 or TRBV6-3 and TRBJ1-2; 12 positions agree with TRBD1. The CDR3 sequence is 17 residues long. V shed 2 bases, J shed 5 bases, and the junction held 9 bases outside the gene matches. Germline V gene data show CDR1 as MNHEY and CDR2 as SVGEGT. The CDR3 region has the DNA TGTGCCAGCAGTTACCCCCGGGACAGGGGGCAGCGTTATGGCTACACCTTC. Translating gives CASSYPRDRGQRYGYTF.

This chain joins TRBV11-3 and TRBJ2-3; D is perhaps TRBD2 (6 bases). Germline CDR1 is SGHNT and CDR2 is YENEEA. V lost 1 base, J lost 7 bases, and 15 bases lay in between. The CDR3 sequence is 15 residues long. CDR3 in amino acids: CASSLVGLIVYTQYF. The CDR3 DNA follows: TGTGCCAGCAGCTTAGTGGGACTGATAGTGTATACGCAGTATTTT.

The gene calls are TRBV13 and TRBJ2-7; TRBD1 aligns across 11 bases. Looked up from germline, CDR1 is PRHDT and CDR2 is FYEKMQ (reference sequence). Germline trimming cut 4 bases from V and 9 bases from J; bases unmatched to any gene: 8. This CDR3 comprises 14 residues. This CDR3 reads CASSSRDRGVGQYF. CDR3 sequence (DNA): TGTGCCAGCAGCTCCCGGGACAGGGGGGTAGGGCAGTACTTC.

V is TRBV18 and J is TRBJ2-7; no reliable D call. CDR1 and CDR2 from the germline V gene are KGHSH and LQKENI. V was trimmed by 4 bases and J by 0 bases, leaving 10 bases between them. This CDR3 is built from 14 residues. The chain's CDR3 is CASSLSASSYEQYF. CDR3 DNA: TGTGCCAGCTCACTATCCGCGAGCTCCTACGAGCAGTACTTC.

The V gene is TRBV28, the J gene TRBJ2-7; a weak D match, TRBD2 (5 bases). Trimming removed 7 bases at V and 0 bases at J, with 13 bases between. CDR1 MDHEN and CDR2 SYDVKM come from the germline V gene. The CDR3 covers 14 residues. The CDR3 region is CASTWGGGSYEQYF. CDR3 in DNA: TGTGCCAGCACCTGGGGTGGAGGCTCCTACGAGCAGTACTTC. The full variable domain, rest sourced from reference TRBV28 and TRBJ2-7, is DVKVTQSSRYLVKRTGEKVFLECVQDMDHENMFWYRQDPGLGLRLIYFSYDVKMKEKGDIPEGYSVSREKKERFSLILESASTNQTSMYLCASTWGGGSYEQYFGPGTRLTVT.

The chain combines TRBV7-9 with TRBJ2-7; possible D gene TRBD1, 7 bases. This CDR3 spans 12 amino acids. Germline CDR1 and CDR2: SEHNR and FQNEAQ (reference sequence). Trimming shortened V by 5 bases and J by 5 bases, and 10 bases separated the two germline ends. As DNA, the CDR3 is TGTGCCAGCAGCCCCAGGGGGGACGAGCAGTACTTC. The encoded protein is CASSPRGDEQYF. Drawing the rest from reference TRBV7-9 and TRBJ2-7, the complete variable domain is DTGVSQNPRHKITKRGQNVTFRCDPISEHNRLYWYRQTLGQGPEFLTYFQNEAQLEKSRLLSDRFSAERPKGSFSTLEIQRTEQGDSAMYLCASSPRGDEQYFGPGTRLTVT.

This clone was seen a handful of times. V is TRBV7-8 and J is TRBJ2-2, with 7 bases lining up with TRBD2. This CDR3 comprises 13 residues. Per the germline V gene, CDR1 is SGHVS and CDR2 is FQNEAQ. Germline trimming cut 5 bases from V and 6 bases from J; bases unmatched to any gene: 3. In DNA, the CDR3 is TGTGCCAGCAGCCCAGGACTAGCCGGGGAGCTGTTTTTT. This sequence encodes CASSPGLAGELFF.